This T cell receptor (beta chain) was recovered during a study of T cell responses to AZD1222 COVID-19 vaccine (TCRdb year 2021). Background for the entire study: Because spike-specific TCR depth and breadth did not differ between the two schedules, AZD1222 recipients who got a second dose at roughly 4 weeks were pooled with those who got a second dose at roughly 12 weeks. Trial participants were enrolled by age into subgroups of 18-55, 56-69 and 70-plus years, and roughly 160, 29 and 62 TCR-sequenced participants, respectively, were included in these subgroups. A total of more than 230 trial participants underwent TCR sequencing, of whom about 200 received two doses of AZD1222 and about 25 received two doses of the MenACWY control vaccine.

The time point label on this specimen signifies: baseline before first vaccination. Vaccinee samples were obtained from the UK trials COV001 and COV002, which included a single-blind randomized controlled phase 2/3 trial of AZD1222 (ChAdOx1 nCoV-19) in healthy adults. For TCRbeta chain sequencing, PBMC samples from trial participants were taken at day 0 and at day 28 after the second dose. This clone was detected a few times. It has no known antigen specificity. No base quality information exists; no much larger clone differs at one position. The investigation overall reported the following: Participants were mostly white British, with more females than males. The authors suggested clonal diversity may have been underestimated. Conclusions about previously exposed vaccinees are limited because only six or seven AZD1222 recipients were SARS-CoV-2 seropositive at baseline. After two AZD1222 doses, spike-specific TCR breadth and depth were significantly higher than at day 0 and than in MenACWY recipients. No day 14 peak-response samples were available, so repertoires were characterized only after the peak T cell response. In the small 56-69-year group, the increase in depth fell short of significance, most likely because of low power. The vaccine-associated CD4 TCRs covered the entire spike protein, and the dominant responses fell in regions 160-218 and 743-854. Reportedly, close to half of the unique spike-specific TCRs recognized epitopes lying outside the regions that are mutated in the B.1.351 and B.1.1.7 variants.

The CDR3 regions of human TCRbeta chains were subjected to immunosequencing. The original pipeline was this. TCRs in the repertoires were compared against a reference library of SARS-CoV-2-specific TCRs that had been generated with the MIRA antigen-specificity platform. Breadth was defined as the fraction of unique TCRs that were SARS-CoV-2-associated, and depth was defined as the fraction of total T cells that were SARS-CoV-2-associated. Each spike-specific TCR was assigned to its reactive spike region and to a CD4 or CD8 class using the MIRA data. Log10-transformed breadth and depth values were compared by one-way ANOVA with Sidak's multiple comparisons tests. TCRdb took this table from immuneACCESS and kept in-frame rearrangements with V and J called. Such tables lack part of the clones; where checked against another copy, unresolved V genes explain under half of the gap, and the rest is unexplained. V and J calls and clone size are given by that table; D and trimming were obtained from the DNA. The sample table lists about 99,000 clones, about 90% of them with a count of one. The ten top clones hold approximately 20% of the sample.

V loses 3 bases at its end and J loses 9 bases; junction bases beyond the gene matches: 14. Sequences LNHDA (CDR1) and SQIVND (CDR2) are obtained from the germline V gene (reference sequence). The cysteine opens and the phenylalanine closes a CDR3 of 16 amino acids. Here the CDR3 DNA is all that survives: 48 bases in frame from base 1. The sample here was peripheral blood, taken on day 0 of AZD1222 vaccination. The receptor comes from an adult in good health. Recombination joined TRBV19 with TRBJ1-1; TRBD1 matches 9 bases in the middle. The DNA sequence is TGTGCCAGTAGTATTACAGGGGGCGGGAATTCCGCTCAAGCTTTCTTT. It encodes CASSITGGGNSAQAFF.